Included here is one TCR beta chain sequence, with context. What it binds is not known. This sample was taken from a study of STAT5B mutations in CD4+ large granular lymphocyte leukemia. The study, taken as a whole, reports: Main leukemic clonotypes were patient-specific, but roughly 25% appeared at low frequency elsewhere. 8/27 top patient clones versus 2/35 control clones were TRBV06-family.

The ends were cut back, 5 bases at V and 11 bases at J, with 18 bases in the middle. The CDR3 extends over 13 amino acids. Germline-derived CDR1 and CDR2 are SGHTA and FQGNSA. Healthy controls were blood donor buffy coats. As originally analysed: Lowest detectable productive clonotype frequency was 2.59 x 10-5. Measured with immunoSEQ multiplex PCR; TCRdb has only the in-frame clones, and not every one. V, J and clone size derive from that table, while D and trimming were established from the DNA sequence. The sample lists 25,000 to 35,000 clones; about 74% were seen once. The sample consisted of CD4+ T cells from blood buffy coats. The clonotype originates from a human donor in good health. V gene TRBV7-2 combines with J gene TRBJ1-1, with D possibly matching TRBD1 (6 bases). The chain's CDR3 is CASSPQHRAYAFF. CDR3 coding DNA: TGTGCCAGCAGCCCACAACACAGGGCTTATGCTTTCTTT. The entire variable domain, with the rest obtained from reference TRBV7-2 and TRBJ1-1, is as follows: GAGVSQSPSNKVTEKGKDVELRCDPISGHTALYWYRQSLGQGLEFLIYFQGNSAPDKSGLPSDRFSAERTGGSVSTLTIQRTQQEDSAVYLCASSPQHRAYAFFGQGTRLTVV.